The 15 T cell receptor beta chains below come from one sample, sequenced in a study of beta chain features in type 1 diabetes. cDNA synthesis used the whole RNA isolate, giving expressed TCRB sequences. Assay used: immunoSEQ multiplex PCR; TCRdb lists only in-frame clones, some missing. The sample lists around 150,000 clones; 6% to 7.5% were seen once. Sequences were obtained from central memory CD4+ T cells from blood. The receptors stem from a woman in her twenties or thirties in good health.

This clone was seen at least ten times. The genes are TRBV19 and TRBJ2-5; 11 positions match TRBD2. Germline assignment: CDR1 LNHDA and CDR2 SQIVND (reference sequence). The CDR3 length is 16 residues. The trim removed 4 bases at V and 3 bases at J, leaving 7 bases unmatched. The CDR3 sequence is CASSTLAGGPKETQYF. Written as DNA, the CDR3 is TGTGCCAGTAGTACCTTAGCGGGAGGGCCAAAAGAGACCCAGTACTTC.

The table lists this clone with a few counts. J is TRBJ1-1 and V is TRBV6-5; 7 bases line up with TRBD1. This CDR3 has 15 residues. Germline CDR1 reads MNHEY; CDR2 reads SVGAGI. The V gene end was trimmed by 6 bases and the J gene end by 5 bases; junction bases not matched to a gene: 12. The CDR3, as DNA: TGTGCCAGCAGCCAGAAGGGGTTCAGGGGGACTGAAGCTTTCTTT. This translates into CASSQKGFRGTEAFF.

The CDR3 nucleotides read TGTGCCAGCAGCCCTATGATGAGGGCCGACAATGAGCAGTTCTTC. Its translation is CASSPMMRADNEQFF. The chain couples TRBV28 to TRBJ2-1; D might be TRBD2 (5 bases). CDR1 is MDHEN and CDR2 is SYDVKM in the germline V gene. The CDR3 runs to 15 residues. V lost 6 bases, J lost 5 bases, and 17 bases lay in between.

Only a few counts were recorded for this clone. This sequence joins TRBV11-1 and TRBJ2-2; maybe TRBD1 (6 bases). The germline V and J ends were trimmed by 5 bases and 5 bases, with 12 bases remaining between them. The CDR3 runs to 14 residues. Germline lookup yields CDR1 SGHAT and CDR2 FQDESV (reference sequence). The CDR3 is CASSSSTGTGELFF. The CDR3 DNA follows: TGTGCCAGCAGCAGCTCTACAGGGACCGGGGAGCTGTTTTTT. The full variable domain, with the rest looked up from reference TRBV11-1 and TRBJ2-2, is EAEVAQSPRYKITEKSQAVAFWCDPISGHATLYWYRQILGQGPELLVQFQDESVVDDSQLPKDRFSAERLKGVDSTLKIQPAELGDSAMYLCASSSSTGTGELFFGEGSRLTVL.

This clone was seen repeatedly, ten times or more. This chain uses TRBV30 with TRBJ2-7; tentatively, D is TRBD2 (5 bases). V gave up 0 bases and J gave up 8 bases, with 8 bases separating them. Germline V gene sequence: CDR1 GTSNPN, CDR2 SVGIG (reference sequence). This CDR3 contains 11 residues. The CDR3 coding sequence is TGTGCCTGGAGTGTCGGGGAAAAGCAGTACTTC. It encodes CAWSVGEKQYF. Looking up the rest from reference TRBV30 and TRBJ2-7 gives the full variable domain: SQTIHQWPATLVQPVGSPLSLECTVEGTSNPNLYWYRQAAGRGLQLLFYSVGIGQISSEVPQNLSASRPQDRQFILSSKKLLLSDSGFYLCAWSVGEKQYFGPGTRLTVT.

This clone was observed a few times. The chain uses TRBV6-5 and TRBJ2-3; D is perhaps TRBD2 (6 bases). Germline loops: CDR1 MNHEY, CDR2 SVGAGI. Trimming removed 6 bases from V and 0 bases from J, with 10 bases in between. The CDR3 loop spans 14 amino acids. CDR3: CASRIAASTDTQYF. Written as DNA, the CDR3 is TGTGCCAGCAGAATAGCGGCTAGCACAGATACGCAGTATTTT.

Many counts were recorded for this clone. The J gene is TRBJ1-2, the V gene TRBV7-9, with 8 nucleotides matching TRBD1. The V segment lost 1 base and the J segment 6 bases; nucleotides outside the gene matches: 7. In germline, CDR1 is SEHNR, CDR2 FQNEAQ (reference sequence). The CDR3 loop spans 15 amino acids. CDR3 amino acids: CASSLDVRGPDGYTF. The DNA for the CDR3 is TGTGCCAGCAGCTTAGACGTCAGGGGGCCGGATGGCTACACCTTC.

This clone turned up a few times. The V gene is TRBV5-1, the J gene TRBJ2-3; D is ambiguous. With 2 bases removed from V and 3 bases from J, the gap between germline ends came to 4 bases. The CDR3 consists of 12 residues. Per the germline V gene, CDR1 is SGHRS and CDR2 is YFSETQ. The CDR3 DNA reads TGCGCCAGCAGCTTTTCTACAGATACGCAGTATTTT. Amino acid sequence: CASSFSTDTQYF.

V usage is TRBV7-2 and J usage is TRBJ1-2; 9 positions match TRBD1. This CDR3 has 18 amino acids. After removal of 5 bases from V and 4 bases from J, the junction contained 17 bases not matched to a gene. Germline CDR1 SGHTA, CDR2 FQGNSA. This CDR3 is CASSPARRGGTGTYGYTF. DNA for the CDR3: TGTGCCAGCAGCCCCGCCCGCCGGGGCGGGACAGGGACCTATGGCTACACCTTC.

CDR3 sequence: CSASPGDTQYF. CDR3 coding DNA: TGCAGTGCTAGTCCGGGAGATACGCAGTATTTT. This chain links TRBV20-1 with TRBJ2-3; D call uncertain. The CDR3 sequence is 11 residues long. Germline values: CDR1 DFQATT, CDR2 SNEGSKA (reference sequence). Trimming removed 3 bases from V and 5 bases from J, with 6 bases in between.

The chain couples TRBV9 to TRBJ2-3; 7 bases line up with TRBD2. The CDR3 spans 15 residues. Unmatched junction bases numbered 10, after V lost 0 bases and J lost 9 bases. CDR1 is SGDLS, CDR2 YYNGEE, per germline. The chain's CDR3 is CASSVGSGVLGTQYF. The CDR3 bases are TGTGCCAGCAGCGTAGGGAGCGGGGTTCTCGGGACGCAGTATTTT.

This clone has just a few counts. The chain is built from TRBV28 and TRBJ1-3, with D maybe TRBD1 (5 bases). The germline gives CDR1 MDHEN, CDR2 SYDVKM. Trimming removed 3 bases at V and 8 bases at J, with 17 bases between. The CDR3 has 15 amino acids. Written as DNA, the CDR3 is TGTGCCAGCAGTTTCGGGGGACCGCGAGCAGACACCATATATTTT. This sequence encodes CASSFGGPRADTIYF.

The chain is built from TRBV7-6 and TRBJ2-3; 7 bases fit TRBD2. This CDR3 comprises 18 residues. Germline loops: CDR1 SGHVS, CDR2 FNYEAQ. J lost 3 bases, V lost 3 bases, and 15 bases had no gene match. CDR3 sequence: CASSFYNRLASSTDTQYF. The DNA for the CDR3 is TGTGCCAGCAGCTTCTACAACCGACTAGCTTCCTCGACAGATACGCAGTATTTT.

This clone was counted at least ten times. CDR3: CAISGSSGTSNEQFF. CDR3 nucleotides: TGTGCCATCAGTGGATCTAGCGGGACAAGTAATGAGCAGTTCTTC. The V gene is TRBV10-3, the J gene TRBJ2-1; 9 bases agree with TRBD2. The CDR3 runs to 15 residues. The germline V gene has CDR1 ENHRY and CDR2 SYGVKD. V was pared by 4 bases and J by 7 bases, with 8 bases of the junction left unmatched.

This clone was seen many times. The rearrangement links TRBV4-3 to TRBJ2-5; a weak D match, TRBD1 (5 bases). There are 16 residues in the CDR3. Deletions cut 1 base from V and 4 bases from J, with 16 bases between. Germline V CDR1 and CDR2: LGHNA, YSLEER. CDR3 region: CASSQVSDRRGETQYF. Written as DNA, the CDR3 is TGCGCCAGCAGCCAAGTTTCCGACAGAAGGGGAGAGACCCAGTACTTC.